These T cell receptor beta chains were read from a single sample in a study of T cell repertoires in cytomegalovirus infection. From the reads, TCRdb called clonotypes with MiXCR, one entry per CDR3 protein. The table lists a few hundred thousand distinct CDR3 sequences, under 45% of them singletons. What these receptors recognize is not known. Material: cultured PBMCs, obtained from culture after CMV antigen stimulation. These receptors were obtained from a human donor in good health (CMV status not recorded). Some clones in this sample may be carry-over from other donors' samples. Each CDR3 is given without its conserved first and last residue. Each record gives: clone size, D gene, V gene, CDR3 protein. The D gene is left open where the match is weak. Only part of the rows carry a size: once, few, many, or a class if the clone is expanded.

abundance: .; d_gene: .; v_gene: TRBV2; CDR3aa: ASNTGSEAF
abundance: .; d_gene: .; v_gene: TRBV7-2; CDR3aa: ASSLVIGMETQY
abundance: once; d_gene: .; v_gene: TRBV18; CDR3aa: ASSPSGREAF
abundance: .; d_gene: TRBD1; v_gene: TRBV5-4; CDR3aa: ASTMTGTGLDEKLF
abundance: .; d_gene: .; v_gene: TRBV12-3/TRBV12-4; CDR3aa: ASSLSLIETQY
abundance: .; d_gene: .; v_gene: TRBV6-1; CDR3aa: ASSDAETYQETQY
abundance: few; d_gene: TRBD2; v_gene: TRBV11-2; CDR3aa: ASSLDGRLGNEQF
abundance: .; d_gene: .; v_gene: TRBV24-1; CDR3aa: ATSEIRVTNEQF
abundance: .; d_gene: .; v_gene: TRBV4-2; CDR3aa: ASSQGVGGRTVQETQY
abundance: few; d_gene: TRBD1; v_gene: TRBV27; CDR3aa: ASRPRTGGVSNYGYT
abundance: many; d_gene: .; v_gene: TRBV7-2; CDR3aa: ASSALTDTQY
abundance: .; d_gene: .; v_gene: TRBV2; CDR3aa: ASSVGGNSPLH
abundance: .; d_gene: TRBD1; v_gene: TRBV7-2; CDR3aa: ASSGYHRGGYT
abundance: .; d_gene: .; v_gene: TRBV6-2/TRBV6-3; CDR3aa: ASTPTRIGEQF
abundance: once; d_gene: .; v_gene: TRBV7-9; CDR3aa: ASSSPSGNTIY
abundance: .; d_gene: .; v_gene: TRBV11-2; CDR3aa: ASSLGAGSSYNEQF
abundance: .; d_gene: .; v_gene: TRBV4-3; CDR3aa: ASSQDRVRGSYNEQF
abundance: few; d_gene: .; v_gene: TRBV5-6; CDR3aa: ASSFLQGKYNEQF
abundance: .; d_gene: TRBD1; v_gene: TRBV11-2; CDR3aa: ASSSSGTGMLGNTIY
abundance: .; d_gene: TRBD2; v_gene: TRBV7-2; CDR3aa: ASSLVVRAGDGEQY
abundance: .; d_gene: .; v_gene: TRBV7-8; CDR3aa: ASSLRSVLWHEQF
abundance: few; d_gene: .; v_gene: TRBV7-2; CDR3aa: ASSGGTDYEQY
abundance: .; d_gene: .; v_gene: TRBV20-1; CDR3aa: SAAPTVNTEAF
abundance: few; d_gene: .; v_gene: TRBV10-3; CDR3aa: AISESRWEAF
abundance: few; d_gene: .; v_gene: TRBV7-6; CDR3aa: ASSLVGSDEQY
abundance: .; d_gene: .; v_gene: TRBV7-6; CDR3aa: ASSSEVGNTGELF
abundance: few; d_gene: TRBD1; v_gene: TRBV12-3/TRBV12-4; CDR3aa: ASSSSRTGANTEAF
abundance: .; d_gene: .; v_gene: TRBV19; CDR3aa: ASSIGRAGTEAF
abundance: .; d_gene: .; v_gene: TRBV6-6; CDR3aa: ASSSYGVLGETQY
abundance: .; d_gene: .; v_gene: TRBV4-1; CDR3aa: ASKGRHGGYEKLF
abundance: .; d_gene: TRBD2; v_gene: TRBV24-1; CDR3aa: ATSDPTGTSGTISSYNEQF
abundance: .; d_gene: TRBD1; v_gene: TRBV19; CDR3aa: ASRKAWTGEETQY
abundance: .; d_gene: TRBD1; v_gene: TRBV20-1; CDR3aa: SAAGQGGTEAF
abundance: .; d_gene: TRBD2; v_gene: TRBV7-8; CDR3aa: ASSLASAGRYTGELF
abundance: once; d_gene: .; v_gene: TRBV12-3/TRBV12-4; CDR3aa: ASSLPSRTIPYEQY
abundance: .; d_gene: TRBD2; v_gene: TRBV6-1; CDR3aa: ASSQFSGSSTDTQY
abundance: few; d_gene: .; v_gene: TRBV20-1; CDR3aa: SAVEGSGGRNEQY